The 15 T cell receptor beta chains below all came from one sample that was sequenced in a study of blood T cell repertoires in COVID-19. Sequenced by immunoSEQ multiplex PCR; TCRdb stores in-frame clones only, minus some. The profile shows roughly 300,000 clones, about 90% of them singletons. Sequences were obtained from PBMCs or T cells enriched from blood (not recorded which). The receptors shown here come from a young woman who had recovered from COVID-19.

V is TRBV7-7 and J is TRBJ1-2; the D gene is possibly TRBD1 (6 bases). The germline V and J ends were trimmed by 4 bases and 4 bases, with 10 bases remaining between them. The germline V gene has CDR1 SSHAT and CDR2 FNYEAQ (reference sequence). The CDR3 runs 13 residues. CDR3 nucleotides: TGTGCCAGCAGCTCTACAGGGAGCTATGGCTACACCTTC. Encoded protein: CASSSTGSYGYTF. The variable domain in full, completed from reference TRBV7-7 and TRBJ1-2, reads GAGVSQSPRYKVTKRGQDVTLRCDPISSHATLYWYQQALGQGPEFLTYFNYEAQPDKSGLPSDRFSAERPEGSISTLTIQRTEQRDSAMYRCASSSTGSYGYTFGSGTRLTVV.

The chain uses TRBV25-1 and TRBJ2-1; 11 bases align to TRBD1. The CDR3 runs 14 residues. Germline values: CDR1 MGHDK, CDR2 SYGVNS. V trimming: 3 bases; J trimming: 9 bases; junction bases outside the gene matches: 4. The CDR3 nucleotides read TGTGCCAGCAGTGAGGGACAGGGGGACAGTGAGCAGTTCTTC. Its protein product is CASSEGQGDSEQFF.

This chain joins TRBV13 and TRBJ1-1; D may be TRBD1 (5 bases). This CDR3 comprises 15 residues. The V and J ends lost 3 bases and 1 base respectively, with 12 bases between them. Germline V lookup: CDR1 PRHDT, CDR2 FYEKMQ (reference sequence). The CDR3 DNA is TGTGCCAGCAGCTTGCTCAGGGTTCGGAACACTGAAGCTTTCTTT. Translating it yields CASSLLRVRNTEAFF. Looking up the rest from reference TRBV13 and TRBJ1-1 gives the full variable domain: AAGVIQSPRHLIKEKRETATLKCYPIPRHDTVYWYQQGPGQDPQFLISFYEKMQSDKGSIPDRFSAQQFSDYHSELNMSSLELGDSALYFCASSLLRVRNTEAFFGQGTRLTVV.

This chain connects TRBV4-3 to TRBJ1-3; the D gene is possibly TRBD1 (6 bases). Trimming shortened V by 3 bases and J by 1 base, and 10 bases separated the two germline ends. The CDR3 contains 15 residues. CDR1 LGHNA and CDR2 YSLEER come from the germline V gene. CDR3 loop: CASSQATGSGNTIYF. In DNA form, the CDR3 reads TGCGCCAGCAGCCAGGCTACAGGGTCTGGAAACACCATATATTTT.

The rearrangement joins TRBV15 to TRBJ1-1; possibly TRBD1 for D (6 bases). This CDR3 has 13 residues. Germline V lookup: CDR1 LNHNV, CDR2 YYDKDF (reference sequence). V was cut by 3 bases and J by 5 bases, with 10 bases left in between. This chain's CDR3 is CATSRGRGTEAFF. Here the CDR3 DNA reads TGTGCCACCAGCAGGGGCAGGGGAACTGAAGCTTTCTTT.

This clone has a handful of counts. The rearrangement joins TRBV2 to TRBJ1-3; D is uncertain. Germline-derived CDR1 and CDR2 are SNHLY and FYNNEI. CDR3 length equals 14 residues. Trimming took 0 bases from V and 2 from J, leaving 5 bases between them. The CDR3 sequence is CASSEAQTGNTIYF. Written as DNA, the CDR3 is TGTGCCAGCAGTGAAGCACAGACTGGAAACACCATATATTTT.

This clone has just a few counts. The junction and the germline gene differ at one end; a read error may be behind it. V usage is TRBV27 and J usage is TRBJ1-2; 10 bases fit TRBD1. There are 15 residues in the CDR3. From germline, CDR1 is MNHEY and CDR2 SMNVEV (reference sequence). The CDR3 DNA sequence: TGTGCCAGCAGTGCCCGGGGACAGGGGCTGGGGGGCTACGCCTTC. Translating it yields CASSARGQGLGGYAF.

This chain links TRBV5-1 with TRBJ2-7; 9 positions match TRBD2. The V gene's germline CDR1 is SGHRS and CDR2 YFSETQ. With V trimmed by 0 bases and J by 2 bases, 9 bases remained unmatched. The CDR3 is made up of 17 amino acids. The CDR3 bases are TGCGCCAGCAGCTTGGCCGAAGCGGGGGGAGACACCTACGAGCAGTACTTC. Translation gives CASSLAEAGGDTYEQYF.

The rearrangement uses TRBV5-5 and TRBJ2-1, with 9 bases fitting TRBD1. The CDR3 runs to 17 residues. From germline, CDR1 is SGHKS and CDR2 YYEKEE (reference sequence). J gave up 5 bases and V 0 bases, and 9 bases lay outside the gene matches. CDR3 protein: CASSLGRQGVKHNEQFF. In DNA form, the CDR3 reads TGTGCCAGCAGCTTGGGGAGACAGGGGGTCAAGCACAATGAGCAGTTCTTC.

V is TRBV3-1 (or the pseudogene TRBV3-2) and J is TRBJ2-7; TRBD1 matches at 9 bases. The germline V gene has CDR1 LGHDT and CDR2 YNNKEL (reference sequence). V lost 5 bases and J lost 1; bases outside the gene matches: 12. The CDR3 is 17 residues long. The CDR3 spells CASSALPGTGTSYEQYF. DNA for the CDR3: TGTGCCAGCAGCGCCCTCCCCGGGACAGGGACTTCCTACGAGCAGTACTTC.

V usage is TRBV11-3 and J usage is TRBJ2-2; D unclear. The CDR3 is 13 residues long. Germline V CDR1 and CDR2: SGHNT, YENEEA. The ends were cut back, 6 bases at V and 5 bases at J, with 10 bases in the middle. This CDR3 is CASSRSATGELFF. CDR3 in DNA: TGTGCCAGCAGTCGTAGTGCGACCGGGGAGCTGTTTTTT.

This clone was counted a few times. CDR3 loop: CATARGTNEKLFF. The CDR3 DNA reads TGTGCCACGGCCCGAGGAACTAATGAAAAACTGTTTTTT. The chain has TRBV2 and TRBJ1-4; D remains unclear. This CDR3 region has 13 residues. Germline CDR1 SNHLY, CDR2 FYNNEI. The ends were cut back, 10 bases at V and 1 base at J, with 10 bases in the middle.

The rearrangement uses TRBV7-9 and TRBJ1-4; TRBD1 agrees at 9 bases. There are 16 residues in the CDR3. The V gene end was trimmed by 3 bases and the J gene end by 8 bases; junction bases not matched to a gene: 10. Germline V gene data show CDR1 as SEHNR and CDR2 as FQNEAQ (reference sequence). The CDR3 DNA sequence: TGTGCCAGCAGCTTCCCGGGACAGGGCTCCGGCGAAAAACTGTTTTTT. Translating it yields CASSFPGQGSGEKLFF.

This chain connects TRBV5-1 to TRBJ1-3; D remains unclear. V was shortened by 5 bases and J by 3 bases, with 15 bases between the two germline ends. CDR3 size: 15 residues. Germline V gene sequence: CDR1 SGHRS, CDR2 YFSETQ. For the CDR3, the DNA is TGCGCCAGCAGTTTTGACGGGAACTATGGAAACACCATATATTTT. Protein sequence: CASSFDGNYGNTIYF.

V gene TRBV5-1 combines with J gene TRBJ1-4; 9 bases align to TRBD1. Trimming took 7 bases from V and 7 from J; bases not matched to a gene: 8. The CDR3 covers 14 residues. Germline CDR1 SGHRS, CDR2 YFSETQ. The CDR3 DNA reads as TGCGCCAGCCCGCGAGGACAGGGGTGTGAAAAACTGTTTTTT. This codes for CASPRGQGCEKLFF.